This T cell receptor (beta chain) was documented in a study of blood T cells in healthy people across ages. Across the whole study: Capture by template switching was about one barcoded beta molecule per two T cells.

Investigators took around 11 milliliters of peripheral blood from every donor. Isolation recovered at least 7 million PBMCs from every sample. In germline, CDR1 is MNHNY, CDR2 SVGAGI (reference sequence). The V end was cut by 2 bases, the J end by 9 bases, with 8 bases between. This CDR3 is built from 13 residues. The second PCR ran roughly 7 to 11 cycles with a sample-barcoded 5' primer and J-beta primers. A 12-random-nucleotide template-switch adaptor tagged each cDNA molecule. TCRdb re-derived calls from the 5' RACE reads in MiXCR, one entry per CDR3 protein. The profile shows 550,000 to 600,000 distinct CDR3 sequences, 40% to 50% of them singletons. This clonotype occurred many times.

Sequenced: blood. The V and J genes are TRBV6-6 and TRBJ1-6; D unresolved. The receptor was isolated from a man older than 75 in good health. The CDR3 loop is CASSYVSGSPLHF. The CDR3 DNA sequence: TGTGCCAGCAGTTACGTCTCTGGTTCACCCCTCCACTTT.